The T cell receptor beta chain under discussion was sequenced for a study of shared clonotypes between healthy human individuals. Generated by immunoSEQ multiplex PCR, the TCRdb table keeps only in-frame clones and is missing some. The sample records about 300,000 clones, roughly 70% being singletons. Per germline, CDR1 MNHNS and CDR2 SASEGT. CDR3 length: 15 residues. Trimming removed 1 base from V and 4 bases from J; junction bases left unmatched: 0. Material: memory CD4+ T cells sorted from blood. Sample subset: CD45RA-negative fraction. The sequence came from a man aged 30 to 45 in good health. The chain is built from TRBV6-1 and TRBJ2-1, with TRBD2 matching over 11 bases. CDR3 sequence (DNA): TGTGCCAGCAGTGAAGTAGCGGGAGGGTACAATGAGCAGTTCTTC. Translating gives CASSEVAGGYNEQFF.